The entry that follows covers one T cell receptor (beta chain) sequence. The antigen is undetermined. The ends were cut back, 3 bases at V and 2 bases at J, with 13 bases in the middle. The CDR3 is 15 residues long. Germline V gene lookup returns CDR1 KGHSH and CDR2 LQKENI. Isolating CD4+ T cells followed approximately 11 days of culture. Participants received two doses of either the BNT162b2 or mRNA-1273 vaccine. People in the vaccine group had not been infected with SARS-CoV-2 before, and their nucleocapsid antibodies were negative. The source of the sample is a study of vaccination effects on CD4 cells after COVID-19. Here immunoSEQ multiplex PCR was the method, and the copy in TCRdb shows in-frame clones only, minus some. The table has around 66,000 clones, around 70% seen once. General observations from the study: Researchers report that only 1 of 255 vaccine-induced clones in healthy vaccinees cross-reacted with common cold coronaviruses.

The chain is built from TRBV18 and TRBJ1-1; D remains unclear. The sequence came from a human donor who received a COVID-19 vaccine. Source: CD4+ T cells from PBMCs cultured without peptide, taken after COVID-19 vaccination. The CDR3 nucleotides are TGTGCCAGCTCACCGATCGGGGAAAGAAACACTGAAGCTTTCTTT. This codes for CASSPIGERNTEAFF. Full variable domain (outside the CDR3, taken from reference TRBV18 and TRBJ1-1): NAGVMQNPRHLVRRRGQEARLRCSPMKGHSHVYWYRQLPEEGLKFMVYLQKENIIDESGMPKERFSAEFPKEGPSILRIQQVVRGDSAAYFCASSPIGERNTEAFFGQGTRLTVV.